These 20 T cell receptor beta chains were sequenced from one sample in a study of CD8 T cells in ankylosing spondylitis. TCRdb reanalysed the 5' RACE reads using MiXCR and keeps one entry per CDR3 protein. This table holds around 210,000 distinct CDR3 sequences, under 8.5% found once. The sequenced sample was blood, either unsorted or a sorted T cell fraction (not recorded which). Source of these receptors: a female donor with ankylosing spondylitis or in good health (not recorded which).

This clonotype was counted ten times or more. The chain employs TRBV9 and TRBJ2-1, with D perhaps matching TRBD2 (6 bases). This CDR3 region has 13 residues. Germline CDR1 SGDLS, CDR2 YYNGEE. Trimming took off 0 bases at V and 5 bases at J, with 6 bases between the two ends. For the CDR3, the DNA is TGTGCCAGCAGCGTAGGGACTAACAATGAGCAGTTCTTC. Translation gives CASSVGTNNEQFF.

This clonotype was seen repeatedly, ten times or more. The chain combines TRBV27 with TRBJ2-2; a possible D gene is TRBD1 (5 bases). Deletions cut 0 bases from V and 6 bases from J, with 8 bases between. CDR3 size: 14 residues. Germline V gene lookup returns CDR1 MNHEY and CDR2 SMNVEV (reference sequence). The chain's CDR3 is CASSLSGVPGELFF. The CDR3 bases are TGTGCCAGCAGTTTATCAGGGGTTCCCGGGGAGCTGTTTTTT.

Many counts were recorded for this clonotype. This chain uses TRBV7-9 with TRBJ1-6; no clear D. The germline V and J ends were trimmed by 3 bases and 10 bases, with 16 bases remaining between them. The germline gives CDR1 SEHNR, CDR2 FQNEAQ (reference sequence). The CDR3 is 15 residues long. DNA for the CDR3: TGTGCCAGCAGCTTCACTGGCCTCCGTGACTCACCCCTCCACTTT. It translates to CASSFTGLRDSPLHF.

This clonotype has ten or more counts. The V gene is TRBV7-2, the J gene TRBJ1-2; 7 nucleotides align to TRBD1. Germline assignment: CDR1 SGHTA and CDR2 FQGNSA. The CDR3 runs to 14 residues. The V gene end was trimmed by 5 bases and the J gene end by 4 bases; junction bases not matched to a gene: 7. The CDR3 loop reads CASSQGVEGYGYTF. As DNA, the CDR3 is TGTGCCAGCAGCCAGGGGGTTGAGGGCTATGGCTACACCTTC.

The table lists this clonotype with a few counts. This sequence joins TRBV6-2 or TRBV6-3 and TRBJ2-1; possibly TRBD1 or TRBD2 for D (5 bases each). The CDR3 runs to 15 residues. V was shortened by 7 bases and J by 7 bases, with 20 bases between the two germline ends. Germline CDR1 reads MNHEY; CDR2 reads SVGEGT. The CDR3 DNA reads as TGTGCCAGCATGGATGGGACCCGGGTTTTGAATGAGCAGTTCTTC. Translating it yields CASMDGTRVLNEQFF.

This clonotype has at least ten counts. The V and J genes are TRBV12-5 and TRBJ1-1, with a tentative D call TRBD1 (5 bases). The CDR3 is 17 residues long. V lost 3 bases, J lost 4 bases, and 21 bases lay in between. Per the germline V gene, CDR1 is LGHNT and CDR2 is FRNRAP. CDR3 protein: CASGLGLVRTSGTEAFF. The DNA of the CDR3 is TGTGCTAGTGGTTTAGGGTTGGTACGGACATCCGGCACTGAAGCTTTCTTT.

This clonotype came up many times. The rearrangement joins TRBV25-1 to TRBJ1-2; 9 nucleotides agree with TRBD1. The germline gives CDR1 MGHDK, CDR2 SYGVNS. CDR3 length: 15 amino acids. Losses at the gene ends were 1 base for V and 5 bases for J; bases not matched to a gene: 5. Here the CDR3 reads CASSEWEDRGYGYTF. Written as DNA, the CDR3 is TGTGCCAGCAGTGAATGGGAGGACAGGGGTTATGGCTACACCTTC.

This clonotype was seen ten or more times. The chain carries TRBV9 and TRBJ2-5; D is perhaps TRBD1 or TRBD2 (5 bases each). The CDR3 spans 17 residues. Germline V gene sequence: CDR1 SGDLS, CDR2 YYNGEE. Trimming stripped 0 bases from V and 4 bases from J, with 19 bases between. The CDR3 DNA reads as TGTGCCAGCAGCGTAGTTCAACGGGGCAGGGTGAGAGAGACCCAGTACTTC. Amino acids: CASSVVQRGRVRETQYF.

The table lists this clonotype with many counts. The chain has TRBV3-1 and TRBJ1-1; the D gene is possibly TRBD1 (5 bases). The V gene lost 2 bases and the J gene lost 7 bases, with 17 bases spanning the gap. Per germline, CDR1 LGHDT and CDR2 YNNKEL (reference sequence). The length of the CDR3 is 15 residues. CDR3 coding DNA: TGTGCCAGCAGCCAACCCGGCGGGGGTAGGGATGAAGCTTTCTTT. It translates to CASSQPGGGRDEAFF.

This clonotype was observed many times. The chain has TRBV5-6 and TRBJ2-1, with 8 bases matching TRBD2. The CDR3 is 14 residues long. From germline, CDR1 is SGHDT and CDR2 YYEEEE. The trim removed 3 bases at V and 2 bases at J, leaving 1 base unmatched. CDR3 DNA sequence: TGTGCCAGCAGCTCGGGAGGGCCCTACAATGAGCAGTTCTTC. Protein sequence: CASSSGGPYNEQFF.

The table lists this clonotype with many counts. This chain links TRBV5-1 with TRBJ2-7, with D hard to call. The CDR3 length is 13 residues. V lost 2 bases and J lost 5, with 11 bases in between. Germline V gives CDR1 SGHRS, CDR2 YFSETQ. DNA of the CDR3: TGCGCCAGCAGCTTCGAGAGACTCGACGAGCAGTACTTC. Translated, it gives CASSFERLDEQYF.

This clonotype was seen a single time. One base away lies a much larger clone, so this may be a sequencing read error. The rearrangement joins TRBV19 to TRBJ2-1; D perhaps matches TRBD2 (6 bases). CDR1 and CDR2 (germline): LNHDA, SQIVND (reference sequence). The CDR3 totals 16 residues. Written as DNA, the CDR3 is TGTACCAGTAGTGGAAGCGGAAAGCGGGTGAACAATGAGCAGTTCTTC. The encoded protein is CTSSGSGKRVNNEQFF. Supplemented by reference TRBV19 and TRBJ2-1, the full variable domain reads DGGITQSPKYLFRKEGQNVTLSCEQNLNHDAMYWYRQDPGQGLRLIYYSQIVNDFQKGDIAEGYSVSREKKESFPLTVTSAQKNPTAFYLCTSSGSGKRVNNEQFFGPGTRLTVL.

This clonotype was counted ten times or more. The gene calls are TRBV29-1 and TRBJ2-1, with TRBD1 matching 9 bases. V shed 5 bases, J shed 3 bases, and the junction held 5 bases outside the gene matches. The CDR3 is 14 residues long. CDR1 SQVTM and CDR2 ANQGSEA come from the germline V gene. CDR3 sequence (DNA): TGCAGCGTTACTTCGGACAGGGGCTACAATGAGCAGTTCTTC. Its protein is CSVTSDRGYNEQFF.

The table lists this clonotype with a few counts. The V call is TRBV7-2, the J call TRBJ2-2; D is ambiguous. The ends were cut back, 5 bases at V and 2 bases at J, with 12 bases in the middle. CDR3 length: 15 residues. Per germline, CDR1 SGHTA and CDR2 FQGNSA. CDR3 in DNA: TGTGCCAGCAGCCCGGCCAGCCTAAACACCGGGGAGCTGTTTTTT. Protein: CASSPASLNTGELFF. The full variable domain, rest sourced from reference TRBV7-2 and TRBJ2-2, is GAGVSQSPSNKVTEKGKDVELRCDPISGHTALYWYRQSLGQGLEFLIYFQGNSAPDKSGLPSDRFSAERTGGSVSTLTIQRTQQEDSAVYLCASSPASLNTGELFFGEGSRLTVL.

This chain connects TRBV20-1 to TRBJ2-3, with 9 bases identical to TRBD2. Trimming took 6 bases from V and 6 from J; bases not matched to a gene: 19. Germline CDR1 and CDR2: DFQATT and SNEGSKA (reference sequence). There are 17 residues in the CDR3. The CDR3 sequence is CSAEGGLAGGPLDTQYF. CDR3 DNA sequence: TGCAGTGCCGAGGGTGGGCTGGCGGGAGGGCCGCTGGATACGCAGTATTTT.

This clonotype has ten or more counts. The CDR3 spells CAWMRGLVLGNEQFF. In nucleotides, the CDR3 is TGTGCCTGGATGAGAGGGCTAGTTTTAGGCAATGAGCAGTTCTTC. The chain employs TRBV30 and TRBJ2-1, with D perhaps TRBD2 (5 bases). V was clipped by 4 bases and J by 6 bases, with 19 bases between them. CDR1 GTSNPN and CDR2 SVGIG come from the germline V gene (reference sequence). This CDR3 comprises 15 residues.

J is TRBJ2-1 and V is TRBV11-2, with D uncertain. This CDR3 is built from 16 residues. The germline V gene encodes CDR1 SGHAT and CDR2 FQNNGV. Trimming pared 5 bases from V and 4 bases from J, leaving 18 bases between. The CDR3 region is CASSRRGEAAYNEQFF. CDR3 DNA sequence: TGTGCCAGCAGCAGAAGAGGAGAGGCCGCGTACAATGAGCAGTTCTTC.

This chain connects TRBV12-3 or TRBV12-4 to TRBJ1-2; 9 positions agree with TRBD1. The CDR3 has 16 amino acids. Losses at the gene ends were 4 bases for V and 6 bases for J; bases not matched to a gene: 12. The CDR3 sequence: CASSSGITGGLDGYTF. CDR3 sequence (DNA): TGTGCCAGCAGTTCGGGGATTACAGGGGGCCTGGATGGCTACACCTTC.

This clonotype was counted ten times or more. The V and J genes are TRBV25-1 and TRBJ1-4; 7 bases align to TRBD1. Germline loops: CDR1 MGHDK, CDR2 SYGVNS. The CDR3 is 14 amino acids. J gave up 7 bases and V 4 bases, and 6 bases lay outside the gene matches. CDR3 sequence: CASSADRFGEKLFF. CDR3 DNA: TGTGCCAGCAGTGCGGACAGGTTCGGTGAAAAACTGTTTTTT.

This clonotype has ten or more counts. This chain uses TRBV20-1 with TRBJ1-1; a weak D match, TRBD1 (5 bases). Germline lookup yields CDR1 DFQATT and CDR2 SNEGSKA (reference sequence). Trimming pared 1 base from V and 6 bases from J, leaving 9 bases between. This CDR3 is built from 12 residues. As DNA, the CDR3 is TGCAGTGCTAGAGTCCCAGGGTCTGAAGCTTTCTTT. This sequence encodes CSARVPGSEAFF.